Listed below are T cell receptor beta chains from one sample, sequenced in a study of blood T cell repertoires in COVID-19. The method was immunoSEQ multiplex PCR; TCRdb's version includes in-frame clones alone and lacks a portion of them. The data contain some 180,000 clones, 85% of them singletons. The specimen was peripheral blood. These TCRs come from a woman aged 55-69 years with acute or convalescent COVID-19. Each CDR3 is given with its conserved first and last residue. D genes are given only for firm matches. Only part of the rows carry a size: once, few, many, or a class if the clone is expanded.

D: TRBD1; J: TRBJ1-2; V: TRBV9; size: few; CDR3: CASSVYDRGGIYGYTF; DNA: TGTGCCAGCAGCGTCTACGACAGGGGGGGAATCTATGGCTACACCTTC
D: -; J: TRBJ2-3; V: TRBV30; size: few; CDR3: CAWSPGDTQYF; DNA: TGTGCCTGGAGTCCCGGAGATACGCAGTATTTT
D: TRBD1; J: TRBJ1-1; V: TRBV3-1/TRBV3-2; size: -; CDR3: CASSGRDRGTEAFF; DNA: TGTGCCAGCAGCGGTAGGGACAGGGGGACTGAAGCTTTCTTT
D: TRBD1; J: TRBJ1-3; V: TRBV7-2; size: once; CDR3: CASSSFRTGSGNTIYF; DNA: TGTGCCAGCAGCTCCTTTAGGACAGGGTCGGGAAACACCATATATTTT
D: -; J: TRBJ1-3; V: TRBV9; size: once; CDR3: CASSSSGVSGNTIYF; DNA: TGTGCCAGCAGCTCCTCCGGGGTCTCTGGAAACACCATATATTTT
D: -; J: TRBJ2-7; V: TRBV3-1/TRBV3-2; size: -; CDR3: CASSRVPSGGLHEQYF; DNA: TGTGCCAGCAGCCGAGTGCCGTCCGGGGGTCTCCACGAGCAGTACTTC
D: -; J: TRBJ1-1; V: TRBV29-1; size: -; CDR3: CSAWTAMNTEAFF; DNA: TGCAGCGCGTGGACAGCGATGAACACTGAAGCTTTCTTT
D: TRBD1; J: TRBJ1-1; V: TRBV24-1; size: -; CDR3: CATSTGTGGYTEAFF; DNA: TGTGCCACCAGCACCGGGACAGGGGGGTACACTGAAGCTTTCTTT
D: TRBD1; J: TRBJ1-1; V: TRBV9; size: -; CDR3: CASSPRQGPRITEAFF; DNA: TGTGCCAGCAGCCCTAGACAGGGTCCGCGGATCACTGAAGCTTTCTTT
D: TRBD1; J: TRBJ2-1; V: TRBV7-9; size: -; CDR3: CASSLAGQGNSYNEQFF; DNA: TGTGCCAGCAGCTTAGCTGGACAGGGGAACTCCTACAATGAGCAGTTCTTC
D: TRBD1; J: TRBJ2-2; V: TRBV9; size: -; CDR3: CASSRTGQVTGELFF; DNA: TGTGCCAGCAGCAGGACGGGACAGGTCACCGGGGAGCTGTTTTTT
D: TRBD1; J: TRBJ1-1; V: TRBV19; size: -; CDR3: CASSLPYREGGLWTEAFF; DNA: TGTGCCAGTAGTTTACCCTACAGGGAAGGGGGCCTTTGGACTGAAGCTTTCTTT
D: TRBD2; J: TRBJ2-7; V: TRBV15; size: -; CDR3: CATSRDRGLAGEEYF; DNA: TGTGCCACCAGCAGAGATAGGGGACTAGCGGGAGAGGAGTACTTC
D: -; J: TRBJ1-2; V: TRBV19; size: -; CDR3: CASAQGANYGYTF; DNA: TGTGCCAGTGCCCAAGGGGCTAACTATGGCTACACCTTC
D: TRBD1; J: TRBJ2-7; V: TRBV4-1; size: -; CDR3: CASSQGQGSTYEQYF; DNA: TGCGCCAGCAGCCAAGGACAGGGGTCCACCTACGAGCAGTACTTC
D: TRBD1; J: TRBJ1-1; V: TRBV28; size: -; CDR3: CASSGDRGTVSNTEAFF; DNA: TGTGCCAGCAGTGGGGACAGGGGAACAGTTTCGAACACTGAAGCTTTCTTT
D: -; J: TRBJ1-6; V: TRBV15; size: -; CDR3: CATSRGSGLGSPLHF; DNA: TGTGCCACCAGCCGAGGAAGCGGTCTCGGTTCACCCCTCCACTTT
D: TRBD1; J: TRBJ1-2; V: TRBV19; size: -; CDR3: CASSRDSDRGYTF; DNA: TGTGCCAGTAGCAGGGACAGCGACCGTGGCTACACCTTC
D: -; J: TRBJ2-1; V: TRBV7-8; size: few; CDR3: CASSLATRRSSYNEQFF; DNA: TGTGCCAGCAGCTTAGCGACTCGGCGGAGCTCCTACAATGAGCAGTTCTTC
D: -; J: TRBJ2-3; V: TRBV5-1; size: -; CDR3: CASSLERANTDTQYF; DNA: TGCGCCAGCAGCTTGGAAAGAGCTAACACAGATACGCAGTATTTT